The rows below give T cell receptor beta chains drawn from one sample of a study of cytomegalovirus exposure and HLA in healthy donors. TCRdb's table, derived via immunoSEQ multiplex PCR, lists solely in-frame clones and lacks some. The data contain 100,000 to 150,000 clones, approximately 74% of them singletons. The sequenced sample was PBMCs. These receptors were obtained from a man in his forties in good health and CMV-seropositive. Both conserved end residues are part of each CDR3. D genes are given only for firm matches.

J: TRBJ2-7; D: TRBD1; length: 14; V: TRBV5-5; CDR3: CASTLTGAPYEQYF
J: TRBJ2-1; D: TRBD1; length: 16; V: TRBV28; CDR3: CASSTPGTGVGNEQFF
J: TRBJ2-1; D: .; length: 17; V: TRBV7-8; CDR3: CASSYLDGGRRGNEQFF
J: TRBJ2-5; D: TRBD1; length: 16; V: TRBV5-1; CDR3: CASSWSGTGSRETQYF
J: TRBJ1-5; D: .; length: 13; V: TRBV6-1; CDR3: CASSLTSFQPQHF
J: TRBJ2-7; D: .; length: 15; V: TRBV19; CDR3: CASSVTAQGSYEQYF
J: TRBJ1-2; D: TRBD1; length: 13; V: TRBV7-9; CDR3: CASSPGTVYGYTF
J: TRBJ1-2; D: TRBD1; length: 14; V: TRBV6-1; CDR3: CASTADRVVYGYTF
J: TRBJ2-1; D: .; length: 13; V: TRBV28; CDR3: CASSIVSGGFQFF
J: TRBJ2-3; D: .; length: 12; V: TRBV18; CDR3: CASSPNSDTQYF
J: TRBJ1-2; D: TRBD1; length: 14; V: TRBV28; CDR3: CASSSDRVTYGYTF
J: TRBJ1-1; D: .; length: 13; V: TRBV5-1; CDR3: CASSNRENTEAFF
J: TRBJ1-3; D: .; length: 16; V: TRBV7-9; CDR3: CASSLVDRTSGNTIYF
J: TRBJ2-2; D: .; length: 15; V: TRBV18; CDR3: CASSPSVDRTGELFF
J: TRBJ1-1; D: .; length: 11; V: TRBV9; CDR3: CASSGDTEAFF
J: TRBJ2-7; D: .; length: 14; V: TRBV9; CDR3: CASSATVPAYEQYF
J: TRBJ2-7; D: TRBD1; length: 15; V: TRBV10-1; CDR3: CASSDPGQSSYEQYF
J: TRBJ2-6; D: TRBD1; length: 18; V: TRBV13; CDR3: CASSLGGTGFSGANVLTF
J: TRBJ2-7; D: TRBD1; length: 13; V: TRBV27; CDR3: CASSPTGAREQYF
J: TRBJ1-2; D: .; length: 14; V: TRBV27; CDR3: CASSLTRQRWGYTF
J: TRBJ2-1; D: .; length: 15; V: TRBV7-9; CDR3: CASSLRTSSYNEQFF
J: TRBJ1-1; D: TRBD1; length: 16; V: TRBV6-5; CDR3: CASSYTFGQGRTEAFF
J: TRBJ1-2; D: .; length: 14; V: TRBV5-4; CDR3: CASSLAVSNYGYTF
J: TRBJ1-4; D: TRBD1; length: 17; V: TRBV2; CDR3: CASSEERWTGGGSKLFF
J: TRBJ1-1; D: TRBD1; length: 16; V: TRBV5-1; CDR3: CASSPRTGSMNTEAFF